These 26 T cell receptor beta chains came from one sample sequenced in a study of OX40 agonist ivuxolimab in advanced cancers. Sequenced by immunoSEQ multiplex PCR; TCRdb stores in-frame clones only, minus some. The sample has tens of thousands of clones; around 85% are singletons. The sample was CD4+ or CD8+ T cells sorted from blood, taken in a trial of the OX40 agonist ivuxolimab. These receptors came from an adult with an advanced solid tumor such as melanoma, head and neck, liver or kidney cancer.

This chain joins TRBV19 and TRBJ1-3, with 7 nucleotides matching TRBD1. The V gene's germline CDR1 is LNHDA and CDR2 SQIVND (reference sequence). This CDR3 has 17 amino acids. Trimming cost V 5 bases and J 4 bases; bases outside gene matches: 14. The CDR3 bases are TGTGCCAGTAGTCCCCCGCGAAACAGGGGAGGCGGAAACACCATATATTTT. It translates to CASSPPRNRGGGNTIYF.

The chain recombines TRBV14 with TRBJ1-1, with 9 bases that match TRBD1. V was clipped by 0 bases and J by 0 bases; unmatched bases: 5. The germline CDR1 and CDR2 sequences are SGHDN and FVKESK. This CDR3 has 17 residues. CDR3 loop: CASSQEYRGPLNTEAFF. In DNA, the CDR3 is TGTGCCAGCAGCCAAGAGTACAGGGGGCCCCTGAACACTGAAGCTTTCTTT.

This chain connects TRBV18 to TRBJ1-1, with D possibly matching TRBD1 (5 bases). The V and J ends lost 8 bases and 2 bases respectively, with 12 bases between them. Germline V gene data show CDR1 as KGHSH and CDR2 as LQKENI. The CDR3 is 13 amino acids. CDR3 in DNA: TGTGCCAGCCGCACGGGGGAAAACACTGAAGCTTTCTTT. Amino acid sequence: CASRTGENTEAFF.

The chain joins TRBV4-3 to TRBJ2-7; the match to TRBD2 covers 7 bases. The V gene's germline CDR1 is LGHNA and CDR2 YSLEER. The CDR3 runs 15 residues. With V trimmed by 0 bases and J by 0 bases, 2 bases remained unmatched. The CDR3 DNA reads as TGCGCCAGCAGCCAAGAGCTAGCGGACTCCTACGAGCAGTACTTC. Amino acid sequence: CASSQELADSYEQYF.

V gene TRBV11-2 combines with J gene TRBJ2-7, with 9 bases identical to TRBD1. Germline V gene data show CDR1 as SGHAT and CDR2 as FQNNGV. The CDR3 totals 16 residues. V was pared by 3 bases and J by 5 bases, with 11 bases of the junction left unmatched. As DNA, the CDR3 is TGTGCCAGCAGCTTTTTATACAGGACAGGGGCCCACGAGCAGTACTTC. Translated, it gives CASSFLYRTGAHEQYF.

This rearrangement joins TRBV7-2 to TRBJ1-2, with a possible D match to TRBD1 (6 bases). Trimming removed 4 bases from V and 8 bases from J, with 17 bases in between. The germline V gene has CDR1 SGHTA and CDR2 FQGNSA. This CDR3 spans 14 amino acids. The CDR3 is CASSSQGSDGGYTF. CDR3 nucleotides: TGTGCCAGCAGCTCCCAGGGGAGTGACGGCGGCTACACCTTC.

The V and J genes are TRBV9 and TRBJ1-6; 8 nucleotides align to TRBD1. The CDR3 loop spans 18 amino acids. Trimming cost V 1 base and J 8 bases; bases outside gene matches: 14. The germline CDR1 and CDR2 sequences are SGDLS and YYNGEE. The CDR3 nucleotides are TGTGCCAGCAGCGTATCGTCAGGGGGCCTAAGAGGGGATTCACCCCTCCACTTT. It yields the protein CASSVSSGGLRGDSPLHF.

CDR3 region: CASSLGLAGLTYEQYF. The CDR3 DNA follows: TGCGCCAGCAGCTTGGGACTAGCGGGATTAACCTACGAGCAGTACTTC. The chain combines TRBV5-1 with TRBJ2-7; TRBD2 agrees at 11 bases. CDR3 length equals 16 residues. V shed 0 bases, J shed 2 bases, and the junction held 4 bases outside the gene matches. Germline loops: CDR1 SGHRS, CDR2 YFSETQ.

J is TRBJ1-2 and V is TRBV6-5, with D uncertain. Trimming left V 5 bases short and J 2 bases short, with 9 bases between. CDR1 and CDR2 from the germline V gene are MNHEY and SVGAGI. This CDR3 is built from 13 residues. CDR3 bases: TGTGCCAGCAGTCCGGACGAGAACTATGGCTACACCTTC. Translated, it gives CASSPDENYGYTF.

This clone was found a few times. The chain recombines TRBV6-4 with TRBJ2-7; D possibly corresponds to TRBD2 (6 bases). V gave up 5 bases and J gave up 5 bases, with 16 bases separating them. The CDR3 totals 14 residues. Germline V gene data show CDR1 as MRHNA and CDR2 as SNTAGT. CDR3 region: CASSLGGPGDEQYF. The DNA of the CDR3 is TGTGCCAGCAGTCTGGGGGGACCCGGCGACGAGCAGTACTTC.

The J gene is TRBJ1-2, the V gene TRBV6-1; unclear D gene. The CDR3 is made up of 13 amino acids. Germline CDR1 MNHNS, CDR2 SASEGT. Trimming left V 5 bases short and J 3 bases short, with 10 bases between. The CDR3 here is CASSLREDYGYTF. CDR3 nucleotides: TGTGCCAGCAGTCTGCGTGAGGACTATGGCTACACCTTC.

The chain carries TRBV19 and TRBJ1-2; TRBD1 agrees at 12 bases. CDR1 LNHDA and CDR2 SQIVND come from the germline V gene (reference sequence). The CDR3 is 14 residues long. The V and J ends lost 8 bases and 7 bases, in that order; junction bases with no gene match: 8. This CDR3 is CASLSGQGAFGYTF. The DNA of the CDR3 is TGTGCCAGTCTCTCGGGACAGGGGGCGTTTGGCTACACCTTC.

V and J are TRBV29-1 and TRBJ1-2; a possible D gene is TRBD1 (5 bases). The CDR3 is 13 amino acids. Trimming left V 6 bases short and J 6 bases short, with 17 bases between. In germline, CDR1 is SQVTM, CDR2 ANQGSEA. CDR3 sequence (DNA): TGCAGCGTGGATGCCGTATCCAGGGATGGCTACACCTTC. Translated: CSVDAVSRDGYTF.

This clone was seen once. The chain is built from TRBV7-2 and TRBJ1-5; maybe TRBD1 (5 bases). The CDR3 totals 14 residues. V lost 3 bases and J lost 3, with 9 bases in between. Germline CDR1 and CDR2: SGHTA and FQGNSA. CDR3 in amino acids: CASSFGGDNQPQHF. In DNA, the CDR3 is TGTGCCAGCAGCTTCGGGGGGGACAATCAGCCCCAGCATTTT.

The V gene is TRBV11-2, the J gene TRBJ1-1; D is ambiguous. Germline CDR1 reads SGHAT; CDR2 reads FQNNGV. Between the trimmed V and J ends, which lost 2 bases and 3 bases, there was a span of 7 bases. This CDR3 is 13 amino acids long. This CDR3 is CASSLLGDTEAFF. The CDR3 nucleotides are TGTGCCAGCAGCTTACTAGGCGACACTGAAGCTTTCTTT.

The chain couples TRBV7-8 to TRBJ2-5; possibly TRBD1 for D (6 bases). Trimming left V 4 bases short and J 1 base short, with 10 bases between. The germline V gene encodes CDR1 SGHVS and CDR2 FQNEAQ. The CDR3 contains 14 residues. The CDR3 reads CASSSSGVQETQYF. In DNA, the CDR3 is TGTGCCAGCAGCTCTTCAGGGGTCCAAGAGACCCAGTACTTC. Supplemented by reference TRBV7-8 and TRBJ2-5, the full variable domain reads GAGVSQSPRYKVAKRGQDVALRCDPISGHVSLFWYQQALGQGPEFLTYFQNEAQLDKSGLPSDRFFAERPEGSVSTLKIQRTQQEDSAVYLCASSSSGVQETQYFGPGTRLLVL.

This chain uses TRBV19 with TRBJ1-3, with TRBD1 identical over 9 bases. CDR1 is LNHDA and CDR2 is SQIVND in the germline V gene (reference sequence). With 8 bases clipped from V and 0 bases from J, the junction kept 11 bases outside the gene matches. The CDR3 extends over 17 amino acids. The CDR3 sequence: CASLRTGDPSSGNTIYF. CDR3 sequence (DNA): TGTGCCAGTCTGAGGACAGGGGATCCGAGCTCTGGAAACACCATATATTTT.

This chain connects TRBV7-3 to TRBJ2-3; 8 bases match TRBD2. The CDR3 spans 14 residues. The ends lost 2 bases at V and 4 bases at J; junction bases unmatched: 2. Germline V gives CDR1 SGHTA, CDR2 FQGTGA. This CDR3 reads CASSLGLAPDTQYF. DNA for the CDR3: TGTGCCAGCAGCTTAGGACTAGCCCCAGATACGCAGTATTTT.

The CDR3 is CASSYLRTGGGYGYTF. CDR3 sequence (DNA): TGTGCCAGCAGTTACCTCCGGACAGGGGGTGGCTATGGCTACACCTTC. This chain uses TRBV6-5 with TRBJ1-2; 10 bases agree with TRBD1. Germline CDR1 is MNHEY and CDR2 is SVGAGI. V lost 2 bases, J lost 4 bases, and 7 bases stayed unmatched. This CDR3 spans 16 amino acids.

This chain joins TRBV5-8 and TRBJ2-7; D is tentatively TRBD1 or TRBD2 (5 bases each). Germline loops: CDR1 SGHTS, CDR2 YDEGEE. V was cut by 0 bases and J by 5 bases, with 18 bases left in between. The CDR3 length is 16 residues. CDR3 nucleotides: TGTGCCAGCAGCTTGGCAGTTCAGGGAACTAGGAACGAGCAGTACTTC. The encoded protein is CASSLAVQGTRNEQYF.

The V call is TRBV5-8, the J call TRBJ1-1; no clear D. Germline loops: CDR1 SGHTS, CDR2 YDEGEE. V was pared by 2 bases and J by 1 base, with 3 bases between. The CDR3 contains 12 residues. DNA for the CDR3: TGTGCCAGCAGCTTTCAGAACACTGAAGCTTTCTTT. Its translation: CASSFQNTEAFF. The full variable domain, rest sourced from reference TRBV5-8 and TRBJ1-1, is EAGVTQSPTHLIKTRGQQATLRCSPISGHTSVYWYQQALGLGLQFLLWYDEGEERNRGNFPPRFSGRQFPNYSSELNVNALELEDSALYLCASSFQNTEAFFGQGTRLTVV.

This chain joins TRBV7-8 and TRBJ2-3, with TRBD2 identical over 9 bases. Germline CDR1 reads SGHVS; CDR2 reads FQNEAQ. This CDR3 spans 13 amino acids. Trimming removed 11 bases from V and 5 bases from J; junction bases left unmatched: 8. The CDR3 DNA is TGTGCCGGAAACAGCGGGGGGCAAGATACGCAGTATTTT. It codes for CAGNSGGQDTQYF.

V and J are TRBV5-1 and TRBJ2-2; D not certain. Germline CDR1 SGHRS, CDR2 YFSETQ. CDR3 size: 16 residues. V lost 0 bases and J 5 bases, leaving 14 bases between the germline ends. CDR3 in amino acids: CASSLASALNTGELFF. The CDR3 DNA reads TGCGCCAGCAGCTTGGCTTCCGCATTAAATACCGGGGAGCTGTTTTTT. Full variable domain (remainder filled in from reference TRBV5-1 and TRBJ2-2): KAGVTQTPRYLIKTRGQQVTLSCSPISGHRSVSWYQQTPGQGLQFLFEYFSETQRNKGNFPGRFSGRQFSNSRSEMNVSTLELGDSALYLCASSLASALNTGELFFGEGSRLTVL.

J is TRBJ2-1 and V is TRBV27; possible D gene TRBD2, 6 bases. Germline lookup yields CDR1 MNHEY and CDR2 SMNVEV (reference sequence). Between the trimmed V and J ends, which lost 3 bases and 10 bases, there was a span of 13 bases. The length of the CDR3 is 13 residues. CDR3 bases: TGTGCCAGCAGTTTCATGGAAGGAGGGGAGCAGTTCTTC. Protein sequence: CASSFMEGGEQFF.

The rearrangement uses TRBV11-2 and TRBJ2-1; D ambiguous. This CDR3 has 12 residues. Trimming stripped 4 bases from V and 9 bases from J, with 10 bases between. The V gene's germline CDR1 is SGHAT and CDR2 FQNNGV. The CDR3 loop is CASSYELPEQFF. The CDR3 coding sequence is TGTGCCAGCAGCTACGAACTACCTGAGCAGTTCTTC.

This clone came up once. This sequence joins TRBV7-2 and TRBJ2-3, with unresolved D. V was trimmed by 1 base and J by 0 bases, leaving 8 bases between them. Germline V lookup: CDR1 SGHTA, CDR2 FQGNSA. CDR3 size: 15 residues. The CDR3 region is CASSLVAPSTDTQYF. The CDR3 DNA is TGTGCCAGCAGCTTAGTCGCTCCTAGCACAGATACGCAGTATTTT.